The rows below give T cell receptor beta chains drawn from one sample of a study of shared clonotypes between healthy human individuals. Method: immunoSEQ multiplex PCR; TCRdb's copy keeps in-frame clones and lacks some. The data show some 2.1 million clones, with 80% to 95% seen just once and about 1.7% held by the top ten. Material for sequencing was naive CD8+ T cells from PBMCs. These TCRs come from a man aged 18 to 29 in good health. Some clones in this sample may be carry-over from other donors' samples. Each CDR3 is given with its conserved first and last residue. D genes are given only for firm matches. The size field is filled for only some rows; it gives once, few, many or a size class.

abundance: -
j_gene: TRBJ2-7
v_gene: TRBV5-1
d_gene: TRBD1
CDR3aa: CASSLAQGAIFEQYF
CDR3nt: TGCGCCAGCAGCTTGGCCCAGGGGGCGATCTTCGAGCAGTACTTC

abundance: -
j_gene: TRBJ2-4
v_gene: TRBV19
d_gene: -
CDR3aa: CASSIEPGVAKNIQYF
CDR3nt: TGTGCCAGTAGTATAGAGCCAGGGGTAGCCAAAAACATTCAGTACTTC

abundance: -
j_gene: TRBJ1-2
v_gene: TRBV9
d_gene: -
CDR3aa: CASSLSGAGYGYTF
CDR3nt: TGTGCCAGCAGCCTTAGTGGGGCGGGCTATGGCTACACCTTC

abundance: -
j_gene: TRBJ2-7
v_gene: TRBV30
d_gene: TRBD1
CDR3aa: CAWSVGTGYEQYF
CDR3nt: TGTGCCTGGAGTGTAGGGACAGGCTACGAGCAGTACTTC

abundance: -
j_gene: TRBJ2-3
v_gene: TRBV11-2
d_gene: -
CDR3aa: CASSPGRGNTDTQYF
CDR3nt: TGTGCCAGCAGCCCCGGTCGGGGTAACACAGATACGCAGTATTTT

abundance: -
j_gene: TRBJ2-7
v_gene: TRBV7-8
d_gene: TRBD1
CDR3aa: CASSTPGTGVGEQYF
CDR3nt: TGTGCCAGCAGCACTCCCGGGACAGGGGTAGGAGAGCAGTACTTC

abundance: -
j_gene: TRBJ2-7
v_gene: TRBV28
d_gene: -
CDR3aa: CASNPRSGGGDEQYF
CDR3nt: TGTGCCAGCAACCCTCGGAGTGGGGGCGGCGACGAGCAGTACTTC

abundance: -
j_gene: TRBJ1-6
v_gene: TRBV30
d_gene: -
CDR3aa: CAWSVGPHGVSPLHF
CDR3nt: TGTGCCTGGAGTGTAGGACCCCATGGGGTATCACCCCTCCACTTT

abundance: once
j_gene: TRBJ1-2
v_gene: TRBV11-2
d_gene: -
CDR3aa: CASSLGQGNYGYTF
CDR3nt: TGTGCCAGCAGCTTAGGCCAGGGGAACTATGGCTACACCTTC

abundance: -
j_gene: TRBJ1-2
v_gene: TRBV30
d_gene: -
CDR3aa: CAWSVRALNYGYTF
CDR3nt: TGTGCCTGGAGTGTCCGGGCCCTTAACTATGGCTACACCTTC

abundance: -
j_gene: TRBJ2-1
v_gene: TRBV4-1
d_gene: TRBD2
CDR3aa: CASSPKASGYNEQFF
CDR3nt: TGCGCCAGCAGCCCTAAGGCTAGCGGGTACAATGAGCAGTTCTTC

abundance: -
j_gene: TRBJ1-5
v_gene: TRBV7-2
d_gene: -
CDR3aa: CASSPWGRNSNQPQHF
CDR3nt: TGTGCCAGCAGCCCCTGGGGACGGAATAGCAATCAGCCCCAGCATTTT

abundance: -
j_gene: TRBJ2-3
v_gene: TRBV5-1
d_gene: -
CDR3aa: CASSPAVTHITDTQYF
CDR3nt: TGCGCCAGCAGCCCCGCCGTGACCCATATCACAGATACGCAGTATTTT

abundance: -
j_gene: TRBJ2-6
v_gene: TRBV30
d_gene: TRBD2
CDR3aa: CAWSGPGLANSGANVLTF
CDR3nt: TGTGCCTGGAGTGGGCCGGGACTAGCTAACTCTGGGGCCAACGTCCTGACTTTC

abundance: -
j_gene: TRBJ1-5
v_gene: TRBV7-8
d_gene: -
CDR3aa: CASSLALEGNQPQHF
CDR3nt: TGTGCCAGCAGCTTAGCGTTGGAGGGGAATCAGCCCCAGCATTTT

abundance: -
j_gene: TRBJ2-3
v_gene: TRBV29-1
d_gene: TRBD1
CDR3aa: CSGVAQGAADTQYF
CDR3nt: TGCAGCGGCGTGGCCCAGGGGGCCGCAGATACGCAGTATTTT

abundance: -
j_gene: TRBJ2-1
v_gene: TRBV5-6
d_gene: -
CDR3aa: CASSHTRFSYNEQFF
CDR3nt: TGTGCCAGCAGCCATACTAGATTCTCGTACAATGAGCAGTTCTTC

abundance: -
j_gene: TRBJ2-2
v_gene: TRBV27
d_gene: TRBD1
CDR3aa: CASRRDRMNTGELFF
CDR3nt: TGTGCCAGCAGACGGGACAGAATGAACACCGGGGAGCTGTTTTTT

abundance: -
j_gene: TRBJ1-2
v_gene: TRBV7-9
d_gene: TRBD1
CDR3aa: CASSSGQGSHYGYTF
CDR3nt: TGTGCCAGCAGCTCAGGACAGGGCTCCCACTATGGCTACACCTTC

abundance: -
j_gene: TRBJ2-7
v_gene: TRBV9
d_gene: TRBD1
CDR3aa: CASSPGQAREQYF
CDR3nt: TGTGCCAGCAGCCCCGGACAGGCTCGGGAGCAGTACTTC

abundance: -
j_gene: TRBJ2-7
v_gene: TRBV19
d_gene: -
CDR3aa: CASSIHRGDLSYEQYF
CDR3nt: TGTGCCAGTAGTATCCACCGAGGGGACCTCTCCTACGAGCAGTACTTC

abundance: -
j_gene: TRBJ2-7
v_gene: TRBV28
d_gene: -
CDR3aa: CASSFVGGGYEQYF
CDR3nt: TGTGCCAGCAGTTTTGTAGGGGGAGGCTACGAGCAGTACTTC

abundance: -
j_gene: TRBJ2-1
v_gene: TRBV11-3
d_gene: TRBD2
CDR3aa: CASSSGLGTREQFF
CDR3nt: TGTGCCAGCAGCTCGGGACTAGGGACCCGTGAGCAGTTCTTC

abundance: -
j_gene: TRBJ2-1
v_gene: TRBV29-1
d_gene: -
CDR3aa: CSVEDRPETRDEQFF
CDR3nt: TGCAGCGTTGAAGATCGCCCCGAGACTAGAGATGAGCAGTTCTTC

abundance: -
j_gene: TRBJ2-7
v_gene: TRBV7-9
d_gene: -
CDR3aa: CASSSAPGRSYEQYF
CDR3nt: TGTGCCAGCAGCTCGGCCCCGGGTAGGTCCTACGAGCAGTACTTC

abundance: -
j_gene: TRBJ2-1
v_gene: TRBV15
d_gene: TRBD2
CDR3aa: CATSSRLAEYNEQFF
CDR3nt: TGTGCCACCAGCAGTCGACTAGCGGAATACAATGAGCAGTTCTTC

abundance: once
j_gene: TRBJ2-3
v_gene: TRBV15
d_gene: TRBD2
CDR3aa: CATSSRLAGGPDTQYF
CDR3nt: TGTGCCACCAGCAGTAGACTAGCGGGAGGGCCTGATACGCAGTATTTT

abundance: once
j_gene: TRBJ1-4
v_gene: TRBV7-9
d_gene: -
CDR3aa: CASSLVLSGSNEKLFF
CDR3nt: TGTGCCAGCAGCTTAGTTTTGTCAGGGAGTAATGAAAAACTGTTTTTT

abundance: -
j_gene: TRBJ1-5
v_gene: TRBV19
d_gene: -
CDR3aa: CASRLRRQDPGPQHF
CDR3nt: TGTGCCAGTAGGCTCCGGAGACAGGACCCGGGGCCCCAGCATTTT

abundance: -
j_gene: TRBJ2-7
v_gene: TRBV6-5
d_gene: TRBD1
CDR3aa: CASSAGQGGSYEQYF
CDR3nt: TGTGCCAGCAGTGCCGGACAGGGGGGCTCCTACGAGCAGTACTTC

abundance: -
j_gene: TRBJ2-2
v_gene: TRBV7-9
d_gene: TRBD2
CDR3aa: CASSRTSGTPNTGELFF
CDR3nt: TGTGCCAGCAGCCGGACTAGCGGGACCCCCAACACCGGGGAGCTGTTTTTT

abundance: -
j_gene: TRBJ2-4
v_gene: TRBV27
d_gene: -
CDR3aa: CASSLGGLNIQYF
CDR3nt: TGTGCCAGCAGTTTGGGGGGGCTGAACATTCAGTACTTC

abundance: -
j_gene: TRBJ2-1
v_gene: TRBV5-6
d_gene: TRBD2
CDR3aa: CASSLGTSFLEQFF
CDR3nt: TGTGCCAGCAGCTTGGGGACTAGCTTTTTGGAGCAGTTCTTC

abundance: -
j_gene: TRBJ2-1
v_gene: TRBV15
d_gene: TRBD2
CDR3aa: CATSPGLAGNEQFF
CDR3nt: TGTGCCACCAGCCCTGGACTAGCGGGTAATGAGCAGTTCTTC

abundance: -
j_gene: TRBJ2-5
v_gene: TRBV11-2
d_gene: TRBD1
CDR3aa: CASSLGTGLVETQYF
CDR3nt: TGTGCCAGCAGCTTAGGGACAGGGTTGGTGGAGACCCAGTACTTC

abundance: -
j_gene: TRBJ1-1
v_gene: TRBV19
d_gene: -
CDR3aa: CATLGRLNTEAFF
CDR3nt: TGTGCCACTCTAGGGCGGTTGAACACTGAAGCTTTCTTT

abundance: -
j_gene: TRBJ2-1
v_gene: TRBV6-5
d_gene: TRBD2
CDR3aa: CASSYSTGLVSNEQFF
CDR3nt: TGTGCCAGCAGTTACTCGACGGGACTAGTATCCAATGAGCAGTTCTTC

abundance: -
j_gene: TRBJ2-1
v_gene: TRBV7-2
d_gene: -
CDR3aa: CASSLTGYTINEQFF
CDR3nt: TGTGCCAGCAGCCTTACAGGGTACACTATCAATGAGCAGTTCTTC

abundance: -
j_gene: TRBJ2-1
v_gene: TRBV7-7
d_gene: -
CDR3aa: CASSLGSTPHNEQFF
CDR3nt: TGTGCCAGCAGCTTGGGTTCTACCCCCCACAATGAGCAGTTCTTC

abundance: -
j_gene: TRBJ2-7
v_gene: TRBV2
d_gene: -
CDR3aa: CASSEGADPTYEQYF
CDR3nt: TGTGCCAGCAGTGAGGGGGCCGATCCCACCTACGAGCAGTACTTC

abundance: -
j_gene: TRBJ2-7
v_gene: TRBV19
d_gene: -
CDR3aa: CASSDYTTHYEQYF
CDR3nt: TGTGCCAGTAGCGACTACACCACCCATTACGAGCAGTACTTC

abundance: -
j_gene: TRBJ1-1
v_gene: TRBV5-5
d_gene: -
CDR3aa: CASSLLSEKAFF
CDR3nt: TGTGCCAGCAGCTTGTTGTCCGAGAAAGCTTTCTTT

abundance: -
j_gene: TRBJ2-1
v_gene: TRBV10-1
d_gene: TRBD2
CDR3aa: CASSSPGVAGVVNEQFF
CDR3nt: TGCGCCAGCAGCTCTCCCGGGGTAGCGGGAGTCGTAAATGAGCAGTTCTTC

abundance: -
j_gene: TRBJ2-3
v_gene: TRBV7-9
d_gene: -
CDR3aa: CASSSLSSQGTDTQYF
CDR3nt: TGTGCCAGCAGCTCGCTAAGCTCCCAGGGCACAGATACGCAGTATTTT

abundance: -
j_gene: TRBJ2-1
v_gene: TRBV5-4
d_gene: -
CDR3aa: CASSFGLGGLDEQFF
CDR3nt: TGTGCCAGCAGCTTCGGACTAGGGGGCTTGGATGAGCAGTTCTTC